There are a few counts of the clone carrying this TCR beta chain. Its antigen is not identified. This specimen belongs to a study of T cells in Graves' hyperthyroidism and ophthalmopathy. The TCR beta CDR3 regions underwent amplification using RNA transcripts as the source. A first-round RT-PCR of the TCR CDR3 used the HTBI primer set. TCRdb analysed the multiplex PCR reads with MiXCR anew, one entry per CDR3 protein. The sample has hundreds of thousands of distinct CDR3 sequences, around 39% seen once. Study-wide results and caveats: Most expanded thyroid clonotypes above 0.001 recurred in blood. A model using 13 V-J features told ophthalmopathy apart from stable hyperthyroidism.

V lost 10 bases and J 4 bases, leaving 13 bases between the germline ends. Germline CDR1 and CDR2: MNHEY and SVGAGI. This CDR3 region has 12 residues. Stable hyperthyroidism: no ophthalmopathy progression over 18 months of follow-up. Material for sequencing was blood. The receptor's source is a man younger than 35 with Graves' hyperthyroidism. The chain is built from TRBV6-5 and TRBJ1-1; possible D gene TRBD1, 5 bases. CDR3 in DNA: TGTGCCACCCGGATTGGGGGCACTGAAGCTTTCTTT. The encoded protein is CATRIGGTEAFF.